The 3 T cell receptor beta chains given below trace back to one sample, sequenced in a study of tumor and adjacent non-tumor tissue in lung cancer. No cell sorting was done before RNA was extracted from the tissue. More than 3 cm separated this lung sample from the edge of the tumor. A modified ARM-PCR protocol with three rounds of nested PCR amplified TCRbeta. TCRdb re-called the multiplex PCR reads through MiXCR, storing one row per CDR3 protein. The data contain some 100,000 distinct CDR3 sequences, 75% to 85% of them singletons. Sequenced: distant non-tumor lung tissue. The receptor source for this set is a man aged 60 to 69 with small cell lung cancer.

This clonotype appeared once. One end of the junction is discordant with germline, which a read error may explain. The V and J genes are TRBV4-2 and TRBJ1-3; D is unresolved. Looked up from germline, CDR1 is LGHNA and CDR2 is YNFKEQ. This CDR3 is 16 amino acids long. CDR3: CASRQEFGDSGNTIYF. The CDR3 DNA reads TGTGCCAGCAGACAAGAGTTCGGCGATTCTGGAAACACCATATATTTT.

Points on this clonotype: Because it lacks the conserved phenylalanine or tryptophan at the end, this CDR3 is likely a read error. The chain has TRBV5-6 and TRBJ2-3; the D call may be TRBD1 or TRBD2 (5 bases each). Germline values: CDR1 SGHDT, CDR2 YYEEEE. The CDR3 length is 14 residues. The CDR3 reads CANSLEGTTDTQYI. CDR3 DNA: TGTGCCAACAGCTTGGAAGGGACCACGGATACGCAGTATATT.

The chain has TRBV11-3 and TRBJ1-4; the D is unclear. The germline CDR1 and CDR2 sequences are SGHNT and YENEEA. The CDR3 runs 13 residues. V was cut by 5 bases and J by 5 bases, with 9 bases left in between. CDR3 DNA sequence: TGTGCCAGCAGCACCGGACTGAATGAAAAACTGTTTTTT. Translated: CASSTGLNEKLFF.